This T cell receptor beta chain comes out of a study of T cell responses to AZD1222 COVID-19 vaccine. Findings and limits, study-wide: Clonal diversity was possibly underestimated, and white British individuals and females predominated among donors. Spike-wide coverage was observed for vaccine-associated CD4 TCRs, with dominant responses at 160-218 and 743-854. Spike-specific TCR breadth and depth both grew after two AZD1222 doses. Variant regions that are unmutated are reportedly the target of nearly half of spike-specific TCRs.

Germline lookup yields CDR1 SGHTA and CDR2 FQGTGA. Trimming left V 5 bases short and J 4 bases short, with 14 bases between. The CDR3 contains 14 residues. Profiled with immunoSEQ multiplex PCR; TCRdb holds only in-frame clones, not every one. The sample holds about 150,000 clones, less than 90% seen once. About this clone itself: Its antigen remains unidentified.

Sequencing was performed on peripheral blood, taken on day 0 of MenACWY control vaccination. The chain has TRBV7-3 and TRBJ1-1; D unclear. The TCR was taken from an adult in good health. In nucleotides, the CDR3 is TGTGCCAGCAGCCCCGCAAGGGCCAGCACTGAAGCTTTCTTT. Translation gives CASSPARASTEAFF.